The 11 T cell receptor beta chains reported below all come from one sample, sequenced in a study of T cell clusters in autoimmune cytopenias. Multiplex touch-down PCR amplified TRB using TRB-A and TRB-B pools in one tube. TCRdb re-called the multiplex PCR reads and shows each CDR3 protein once, DNA omitted. The sample data list approximately 6,000 distinct CDR3 sequences. TRB was amplified from approximately 230 ng of peripheral blood genomic DNA per sample. The same sample was also studied in work on T cell repertoires in aging, cancer and after chemotherapy.

The sample comprised peripheral blood. These receptors were collected from a human donor in good health.

This clonotype is labeled medium-sized based on frequency. The chain links TRBV6-5 to TRBJ2-1; absent DNA, TCRdb's TRBD2 call cannot be checked. Germline V lookup: CDR1 MNHEY, CDR2 SVGAGI. The CDR3 covers 14 residues. CDR3: CASTVAGGYNEQFF.

The V and J genes are TRBV27 and TRBJ1-3; with no DNA, the TCRdb D assignment of TRBD1 cannot be verified. CDR3 length equals 14 residues. CDR1 is MNHEY, CDR2 SMNVEV, per germline (reference sequence). CDR3 residues: CASRTGVSGNTIYF.

According to its frequency, this clonotype is medium-sized. This chain connects TRBV19 to TRBJ2-1; the TCRdb call, TRBD2, lacks DNA for checking. CDR3 size: 15 residues. Germline CDR1 is LNHDA and CDR2 is SQIVND (reference sequence). The CDR3 reads CASSLGASGGGEQFF. Combining the CDR3 with reference TRBV19 and TRBJ2-1 gives the whole variable domain DGGITQSPKYLFRKEGQNVTLSCEQNLNHDAMYWYRQDPGQGLRLIYYSQIVNDFQKGDIAEGYSVSREKKESFPLTVTSAQKNPTAFYLCASSLGASGGGEQFFGPGTRLTVL.

The chain is built from TRBV4-3 and TRBJ2-7; the D call of TRBD2 rests on TCRdb alone, since no DNA is present to check it. Per germline, CDR1 LGHNA and CDR2 YSLEER. This CDR3 comprises 15 residues. CDR3 sequence: CASSQERGGSYEQYF.

This clonotype is labeled medium-sized (0.01 to 0.1%) based on frequency. J is TRBJ2-7 and V is TRBV11-1. The CDR3 is 12 amino acids. Germline V gene lookup returns CDR1 SGHAT and CDR2 FQDESV (reference sequence). CDR3 protein: CASSLAPYEQYF.

This clonotype counts as medium-sized by frequency. V usage is TRBV19 and J usage is TRBJ2-2. The germline CDR1 and CDR2 sequences are LNHDA and SQIVND (reference sequence). CDR3 length equals 14 residues. The CDR3 sequence is CASSIDRTTGELFF.

The CDR3 region is CASSYAGAAETQYF. The chain uses TRBV12-3 or TRBV12-4 and TRBJ2-5; TCRdb names TRBD1, which stays unverified in the absence of DNA. The CDR3 length is 14 residues.

V gene TRBV7-2 combines with J gene TRBJ1-1. Looked up from germline, CDR1 is SGHTA and CDR2 is FQGNSA. CDR3 length: 13 residues. The chain's CDR3 is CASSLFLDTEAFF.

In terms of frequency, this clonotype is medium-sized. The chain recombines TRBV6-5 with TRBJ2-3; TCRdb proposes TRBD2, but this gene call is untestable without DNA. Looked up from germline, CDR1 is MNHEY and CDR2 is SVGAGI. This CDR3 is built from 16 residues. The CDR3 loop reads CASSYAAGDMADTQYF.

V gene TRBV5-6 combines with J gene TRBJ1-4; TCRdb's D call of TRBD1 is untestable without DNA. CDR3 length: 14 amino acids. Germline-derived CDR1 and CDR2 are SGHDT and YYEEEE. The CDR3 is CASSQGQGTEKLFF.

This clonotype is deemed medium-sized (0.01 to 0.1%) by its frequency. The chain uses TRBV27 and TRBJ1-1. The CDR3 spans 16 residues. Germline values: CDR1 MNHEY, CDR2 SMNVEV (reference sequence). CDR3: CASSFKEPAGNTEAFF.